The clone carrying this T cell receptor (beta chain) showed up just once. The data derive from a study of blood T cell repertoires in COVID-19. Background on the study: Italy, Spain and the United States were the sources of the convalescent and acute COVID-19 samples. The analysed material was cDNA or gDNA that came from T cells, B-cell-depleted T cells, or PBMCs.

Assay: immunoSEQ multiplex PCR; the TCRdb copy retains only in-frame clones and omits some. The table has 380,000 or so clones, around 84% seen once; the top ten hold more than 0.95%. V was clipped by 4 bases and J by 6 bases, with 13 bases between them. The length of the CDR3 is 14 residues. Germline CDR1 LGHDT, CDR2 YNNKEL (reference sequence). Material: peripheral blood. J is TRBJ1-5 and V is TRBV3-1 (or the pseudogene TRBV3-2); D gene ambiguous. The receptor was derived from a human donor with acute or convalescent COVID-19. The donor label of this sample is uncertain. Written as DNA, the CDR3 is TGTGCCAGCAGCCGCGAGAGTTACGGTCAGCCCCAGCATTTT. Translating it yields CASSRESYGQPQHF.